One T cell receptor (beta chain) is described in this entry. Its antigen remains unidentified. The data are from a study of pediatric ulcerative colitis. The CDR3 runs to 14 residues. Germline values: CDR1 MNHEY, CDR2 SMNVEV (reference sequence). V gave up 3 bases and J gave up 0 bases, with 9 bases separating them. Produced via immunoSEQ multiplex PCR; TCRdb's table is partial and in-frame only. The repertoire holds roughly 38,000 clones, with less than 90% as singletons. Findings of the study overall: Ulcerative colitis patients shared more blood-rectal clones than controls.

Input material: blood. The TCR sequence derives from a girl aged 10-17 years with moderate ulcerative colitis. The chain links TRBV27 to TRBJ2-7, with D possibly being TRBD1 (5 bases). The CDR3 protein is CASSLKGDSYEQYF. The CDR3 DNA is TGTGCCAGCAGTTTGAAAGGGGACTCCTACGAGCAGTACTTC.